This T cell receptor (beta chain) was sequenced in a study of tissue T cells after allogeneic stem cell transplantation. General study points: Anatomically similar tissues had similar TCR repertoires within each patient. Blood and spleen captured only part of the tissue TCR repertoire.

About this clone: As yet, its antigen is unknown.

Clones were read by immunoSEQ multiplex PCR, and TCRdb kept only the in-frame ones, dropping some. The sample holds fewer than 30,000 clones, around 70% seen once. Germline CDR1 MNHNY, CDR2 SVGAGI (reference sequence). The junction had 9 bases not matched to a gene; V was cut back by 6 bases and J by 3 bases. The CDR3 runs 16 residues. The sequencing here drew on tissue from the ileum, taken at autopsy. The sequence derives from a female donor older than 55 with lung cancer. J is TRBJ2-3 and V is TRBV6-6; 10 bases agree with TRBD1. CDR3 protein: CASSRGQGRRTDTQYF. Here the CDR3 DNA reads TGTGCCAGCAGCCGGGGACAGGGGAGAAGGACAGATACGCAGTATTTT.